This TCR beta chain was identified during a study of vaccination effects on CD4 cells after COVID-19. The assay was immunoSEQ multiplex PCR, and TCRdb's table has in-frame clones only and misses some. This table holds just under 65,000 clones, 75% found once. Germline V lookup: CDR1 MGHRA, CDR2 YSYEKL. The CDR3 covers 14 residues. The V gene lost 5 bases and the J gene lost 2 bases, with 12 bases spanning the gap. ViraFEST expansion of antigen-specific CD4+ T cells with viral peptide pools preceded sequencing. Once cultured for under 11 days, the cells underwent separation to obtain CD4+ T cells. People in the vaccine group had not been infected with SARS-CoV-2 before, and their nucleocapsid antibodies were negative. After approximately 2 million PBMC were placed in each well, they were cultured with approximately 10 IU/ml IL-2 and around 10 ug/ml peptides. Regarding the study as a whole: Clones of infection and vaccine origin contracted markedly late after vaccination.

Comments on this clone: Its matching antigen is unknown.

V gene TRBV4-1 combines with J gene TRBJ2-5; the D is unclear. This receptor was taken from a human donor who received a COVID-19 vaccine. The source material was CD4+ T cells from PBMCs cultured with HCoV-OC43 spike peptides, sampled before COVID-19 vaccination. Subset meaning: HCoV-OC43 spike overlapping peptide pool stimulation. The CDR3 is CASSVNGRQETQYF. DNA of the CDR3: TGCGCCAGCAGCGTCAACGGGCGACAAGAGACCCAGTACTTC.